A single sample gave rise to the 25 T cell receptor beta chains below, sequenced in a study of blood T cell repertoires in COVID-19. The repertoire was sequenced with immunoSEQ multiplex PCR; TCRdb's copy has only in-frame clones and lacks some. Of over 150,000 clones in the sample, 65% to 90% were seen once. Sequenced: peripheral blood. The receptors were gathered from a woman between 55 and 75 years old with COVID-19, enrolled during active disease.

CDR3 residues: CASGRDYHNSPLHF. CDR3 in DNA: TGTGCCAGCGGCCGGGATTACCATAATTCACCCCTCCACTTT. The chain combines TRBV6-5 with TRBJ1-6; D not resolved. Per germline, CDR1 MNHEY and CDR2 SVGAGI. Deletions cut 8 bases from V and 5 bases from J, with 13 bases between. The length of the CDR3 is 14 residues.

This clone has only a few counts. V is TRBV11-2 and J is TRBJ2-7; tentative D call: TRBD2 (6 bases). The V gene lost 5 bases and the J gene lost 5 bases, with 16 bases spanning the gap. The germline V gene has CDR1 SGHAT and CDR2 FQNNGV. The CDR3 contains 14 residues. CDR3 amino acids: CASSLLGGGNEQYF. The CDR3, as DNA: TGTGCCAGCAGCCTCCTGGGTGGAGGGAACGAGCAGTACTTC.

The V and J genes are TRBV6-4 and TRBJ2-2; 7 bases match TRBD1. The germline CDR1 and CDR2 sequences are MRHNA and SNTAGT. V was pared by 3 bases and J by 6 bases, with 7 bases of the junction left unmatched. This CDR3 spans 15 amino acids. CDR3 loop: CASSDGRGRPGELFF. In nucleotides, the CDR3 is TGTGCCAGCAGTGATGGTAGGGGGCGCCCCGGGGAGCTGTTTTTT.

The CDR3, as DNA: TGTGCCAGCAGTGACAGGGCTGAAGCTTTCTTT. Residues: CASSDRAEAFF. This chain links TRBV12-3 or TRBV12-4 with TRBJ1-1, with 7 nucleotides matching TRBD1. The V gene end was trimmed by 5 bases and the J gene end by 6 bases; junction bases not matched to a gene: 0. The CDR3 spans 11 residues.

CDR3 DNA sequence: TGCGCCAGCAGCTACCGGGACTACCCAAACCAAGAGACCCAGTACTTC. As protein: CASSYRDYPNQETQYF. The rearrangement uses TRBV5-1 and TRBJ2-5; 7 nucleotides match TRBD2. Germline V CDR1 and CDR2: SGHRS, YFSETQ. The ends lost 3 bases at V and 0 bases at J; junction bases unmatched: 8. There are 16 residues in the CDR3.

The rearrangement uses TRBV19 and TRBJ1-5; tentative D call: TRBD1 (5 bases). The CDR3 loop spans 15 amino acids. Germline V gene sequence: CDR1 LNHDA, CDR2 SQIVND (reference sequence). V was cut by 3 bases and J by 4 bases, with 13 bases left in between. The chain's CDR3 is CASSIMAGRNQPQHF. CDR3 in DNA: TGTGCCAGTAGTATTATGGCAGGGCGGAATCAGCCCCAGCATTTT.

The V call is TRBV27, the J call TRBJ2-1; perhaps TRBD2 as D (6 bases). Germline loops: CDR1 MNHEY, CDR2 SMNVEV (reference sequence). Trimming removed 5 bases from V and 2 bases from J, with 16 bases in between. The CDR3 is made up of 16 amino acids. CDR3 amino acids: CASSPRASVAYNEQFF. The CDR3 coding sequence is TGTGCCAGCAGTCCCCGGGCTAGCGTCGCCTACAATGAGCAGTTCTTC.

V gene TRBV5-1 combines with J gene TRBJ1-1, with D unresolved. The V end lost 3 bases, the J end lost 11 bases, and 17 bases lay between the germline ends. Germline CDR1 reads SGHRS; CDR2 reads YFSETQ. The length of the CDR3 is 13 residues. This CDR3 reads CASSSQSPREAFF. The CDR3 nucleotides are TGCGCCAGCAGCTCCCAATCACCCCGGGAGGCTTTCTTT.

Comment on this clone: Other nucleotide sequences in the sample specify the same CDR3. The chain couples TRBV19 to TRBJ1-3; D gene unclear. This CDR3 is 15 amino acids long. Trimming cost V 3 bases and J 3 bases, with 12 bases left between them. Per the germline V gene, CDR1 is LNHDA and CDR2 is SQIVND (reference sequence). The CDR3 nucleotides are TGTGCCAGTAGTATCTCCGGCCCGGGTGGAAACACCATATATTTT. Translation: CASSISGPGGNTIYF.

This clone has a single count. This chain links TRBV6-5 with TRBJ2-2; weak D call: TRBD1 (5 bases). V lost 7 bases and J 8 bases, leaving 17 bases between the germline ends. CDR1 is MNHEY and CDR2 is SVGAGI in the germline V gene. The CDR3 is 14 residues long. Written as DNA, the CDR3 is TGTGCCAGCAACCTAGGGCAGGGATGGGGGGAGCTGTTTTTT. It yields the protein CASNLGQGWGELFF.

This clone appeared many times. The genes are TRBV25-1 and TRBJ2-2, with TRBD1 identical over 7 bases. V shed 9 bases and J 3 bases; nucleotides not matched to a gene: 10. CDR3 size: 15 residues. Looked up from germline, CDR1 is MGHDK and CDR2 is SYGVNS. CDR3 residues: CASLGTEPYTGELFF. Written as DNA, the CDR3 is TGTGCCAGTCTTGGGACAGAACCCTACACCGGGGAGCTGTTTTTT.

The chain is built from TRBV29-1 and TRBJ1-1; possibly TRBD1 for D (6 bases). Germline values: CDR1 SQVTM, CDR2 ANQGSEA. The CDR3 contains 12 residues. The V end lost 7 bases, the J end lost 3 bases, and 12 bases lay between the germline ends. The chain's CDR3 is CSANTGYTEAFF. Here the CDR3 DNA reads TGCAGCGCAAACACAGGGTACACTGAAGCTTTCTTT.

The chain joins TRBV3-1 (or the pseudogene TRBV3-2) to TRBJ2-1; 8 positions match TRBD2. The CDR3 totals 15 residues. Unmatched junction bases numbered 12, after V lost 4 bases and J lost 10 bases. The germline CDR1 and CDR2 sequences are LGHDT and YNNKEL (reference sequence). For the CDR3, the DNA is TGTGCCAGCAGCCCCCTGCCGGGACTAGATGGGGAGCAGTTCTTC. It encodes CASSPLPGLDGEQFF.

The genes are TRBV6-6 and TRBJ1-5; 11 bases are a match to TRBD1. The CDR3 has 15 residues. In germline, CDR1 is MNHNY, CDR2 SVGAGI (reference sequence). V shed 7 bases and J 6 bases; nucleotides not matched to a gene: 8. CDR3 amino acids: CASTSPGTGGQPQHF. CDR3 nucleotide sequence: TGTGCCAGCACCTCTCCCGGGACAGGGGGTCAGCCCCAGCATTTT.

The rearrangement uses TRBV5-1 and TRBJ2-3, with D perhaps matching TRBD2 (6 bases). Trimming removed 4 bases at V and 0 bases at J, with 15 bases between. Germline-derived CDR1 and CDR2 are SGHRS and YFSETQ. The CDR3 totals 16 residues. CDR3 amino acids: CASSVLGGTSTDTQYF. The DNA for the CDR3 is TGCGCCAGCAGCGTATTGGGCGGGACGAGCACAGATACGCAGTATTTT.

The chain joins TRBV11-2 to TRBJ2-3, with 7 bases aligning to TRBD1. Germline assignment: CDR1 SGHAT and CDR2 FQNNGV. This CDR3 is built from 15 residues. With V trimmed by 7 bases and J by 2 bases, 9 bases remained unmatched. The CDR3 sequence is CASITNRGLTDTQYF. The CDR3 DNA reads TGTGCCAGCATCACTAACAGGGGCCTCACAGATACGCAGTATTTT.

This clone appeared a few times. The J gene is TRBJ1-2, the V gene TRBV2, with 7 bases lining up with TRBD1. The CDR3 spans 16 residues. Germline V gene sequence: CDR1 SNHLY, CDR2 FYNNEI. J gave up 7 bases and V 5 bases, and 16 bases lay outside the gene matches. This CDR3 is CASSPPIGGGKVGYTF. The CDR3 DNA sequence: TGTGCCAGCAGTCCCCCTATTGGAGGGGGCAAGGTTGGCTACACCTTC.

The V call is TRBV6-5, the J call TRBJ1-3; 8 bases map to TRBD1. There are 15 residues in the CDR3. V lost 6 bases to trimming and J lost 3 bases; unmatched junction nucleotides: 7. The germline gives CDR1 MNHEY, CDR2 SVGAGI. CDR3 sequence: CASRGTGGNGNTIYF. The CDR3 nucleotides read TGTGCCAGCAGGGGTACAGGGGGAAATGGAAACACCATATATTTT.

The gene calls are TRBV27 and TRBJ1-5; 7 bases are shared with TRBD1. Germline V gene data show CDR1 as MNHEY and CDR2 as SMNVEV (reference sequence). The CDR3 runs to 14 residues. Germline trimming cut 5 bases from V and 7 bases from J; bases unmatched to any gene: 8. The CDR3 loop reads CASSPRGLGQPQHF. The DNA of the CDR3 is TGTGCCAGCAGTCCTAGGGGGCTAGGGCAGCCCCAGCATTTT.

The J gene is TRBJ1-2, the V gene TRBV7-3; D is perhaps TRBD1 (6 bases). V lost 4 bases, J lost 4 bases, and 16 bases lay in between. Looked up from germline, CDR1 is SGHTA and CDR2 is FQGTGA. This CDR3 is built from 15 residues. In nucleotides, the CDR3 is TGTGCCAGCAGCTCCACCTTAACAGGGACCTATGGCTACACCTTC. Its protein is CASSSTLTGTYGYTF. Full variable domain (outside the CDR3, taken from reference TRBV7-3 and TRBJ1-2): GAGVSQTPSNKVTEKGKYVELRCDPISGHTALYWYRQSLGQGPEFLIYFQGTGAADDSGLPNDRFFAVRPEGSVSTLKIQRTERGDSAVYLCASSSTLTGTYGYTFGSGTRLTVV.

Only one count was recorded for this clone. The chain uses TRBV5-8 and TRBJ1-5; no clear D. V was trimmed by 0 bases and J by 4 bases, leaving 11 bases between them. The V gene's germline CDR1 is SGHTS and CDR2 YDEGEE. The CDR3 is 15 amino acids. The chain's CDR3 is CASSLVGVVNQPQHF. CDR3 nucleotide sequence: TGTGCCAGCAGCTTGGTCGGGGTGGTGAATCAGCCCCAGCATTTT.

This chain connects TRBV7-9 to TRBJ2-2; weak D call: TRBD1 (5 bases). Trimming left V 1 base short and J 5 bases short, with 11 bases between. Germline V lookup: CDR1 SEHNR, CDR2 FQNEAQ (reference sequence). The CDR3 has 15 residues. The CDR3 DNA sequence: TGTGCCAGCAGCTTAGGGACATCTATGACCGGGGAGCTGTTTTTT. It codes for CASSLGTSMTGELFF.

The chain recombines TRBV19 with TRBJ2-6; D may be TRBD2 (5 bases). Germline V gene data show CDR1 as LNHDA and CDR2 as SQIVND (reference sequence). CDR3 length: 16 amino acids. Trimming shortened V by 5 bases and J by 2 bases, and 13 bases separated the two germline ends. The CDR3 nucleotides read TGTGCCAGTAGTGCCAAAAAGGGAGCTGGGGCCAACGTCCTGACTTTC. The encoded protein is CASSAKKGAGANVLTF.

The genes are TRBV6-6 and TRBJ2-7; unclear D gene. V was shortened by 3 bases and J by 5 bases, with 5 bases between the two germline ends. From germline, CDR1 is MNHNY and CDR2 SVGAGI (reference sequence). The CDR3 runs to 11 residues. CDR3 sequence (DNA): TGTGCCAGCAGTTATCAGAACGAGCAGTACTTC. This encodes CASSYQNEQYF.

The rearrangement joins TRBV5-1 to TRBJ1-2, with D tentatively TRBD1 (5 bases). Trimming removed 0 bases from V and 5 bases from J, with 17 bases in between. This CDR3 is built from 16 residues. The germline CDR1 and CDR2 sequences are SGHRS and YFSETQ. Here the CDR3 reads CASSLDRPGIRYGYTF. The CDR3 DNA reads as TGCGCCAGCAGCTTGGACAGGCCGGGCATTCGATATGGCTACACCTTC.